The T cell receptor (beta chain) under discussion was sequenced for a study of early T cells in non-severe SARS-CoV-2 infection. Whole-study context: Chains from this unsorted whole-blood bulk RNA could not be paired.

Germline V CDR1 and CDR2: SNHLY, FYNNEI. The CDR3 runs 13 residues. V dropped 5 bases and J dropped 10 bases, with 15 bases sitting between them. This clonotype was picked up many times. In the library, individual cDNA molecules carried attached unique molecular identifiers. A single record per CDR3 protein comes from TCRdb applying MiXCR to the 5' RACE reads. The profile covers 55,000 to 75,000 distinct CDR3 sequences, with approximately 7.7% appearing a single time and 3% to 3.5% taken by the ten largest. This receptor was identified in an adult who was a healthcare worker with PCR-confirmed SARS-CoV-2 infection or an uninfected control (not recorded which). The chain has TRBV2 and TRBJ2-1; no firm D call. Sequenced input: whole blood. This CDR3 is CASSSGSTGEQFF. CDR3 nucleotides: TGTGCCAGCAGTTCGGGCTCTACGGGCGAGCAGTTCTTC.